A single sample gave rise to the 14 T cell receptor beta chains below, sequenced in a study of blood T cell repertoires in COVID-19. Profiling relied on immunoSEQ multiplex PCR, and the TCRdb table lists in-frame clones only, not all of them. This table has about 62,000 clones, 75% to 90% appearing once. The sequenced material came from peripheral blood. The origin of the receptors is a woman aged 55-70 years with COVID-19, enrolled during active disease.

The chain has TRBV11-2 and TRBJ2-6; 8 bases agree with TRBD2. CDR3 length equals 14 residues. With V trimmed by 7 bases and J by 2 bases, 1 base remained unmatched. The germline V gene has CDR1 SGHAT and CDR2 FQNNGV. CDR3 sequence reads: CASKREPGANVLTF. The DNA for the CDR3 is TGTGCCAGCAAGCGGGAGCCTGGGGCCAACGTCCTGACTTTC.

This chain connects TRBV18 to TRBJ1-5; D is unclear. The CDR3 is 15 amino acids. Germline-derived CDR1 and CDR2 are KGHSH and LQKENI. V was cut by 3 bases and J by 0 bases, with 9 bases left in between. The CDR3 bases are TGTGCCAGCTCACCCCCCCGGAGTAGCAATCAGCCCCAGCATTTT. It encodes CASSPPRSSNQPQHF.

The chain's CDR3 is CASSFVRESSYEQYF. CDR3 coding DNA: TGCGCCAGCAGCTTTGTACGGGAGAGCTCCTACGAGCAGTACTTC. V gene TRBV5-1 combines with J gene TRBJ2-7, with D maybe TRBD2 (6 bases). Germline V gene sequence: CDR1 SGHRS, CDR2 YFSETQ. The CDR3 contains 15 residues. The V gene lost 2 bases and the J gene lost 0 bases, with 12 bases spanning the gap. The full variable domain, rest sourced from reference TRBV5-1 and TRBJ2-7, is KAGVTQTPRYLIKTRGQQVTLSCSPISGHRSVSWYQQTPGQGLQFLFEYFSETQRNKGNFPGRFSGRQFSNSRSEMNVSTLELGDSALYLCASSFVRESSYEQYFGPGTRLTVT.

The chain joins TRBV19 to TRBJ1-4; D gene unclear. The ends were cut back, 2 bases at V and 4 bases at J, with 5 bases in the middle. This CDR3 is 13 amino acids long. Germline V gives CDR1 LNHDA, CDR2 SQIVND (reference sequence). Here the CDR3 DNA reads TGTGCCAGTAGTATACAGTTTAATGAAAAACTGTTTTTT. Translation gives CASSIQFNEKLFF. Looking up the rest from reference TRBV19 and TRBJ1-4 gives the full variable domain: DGGITQSPKYLFRKEGQNVTLSCEQNLNHDAMYWYRQDPGQGLRLIYYSQIVNDFQKGDIAEGYSVSREKKESFPLTVTSAQKNPTAFYLCASSIQFNEKLFFGSGTQLSVL.

The chain couples TRBV6-5 to TRBJ1-2, with D possibly TRBD1 on 5 matching bases. Trimming shortened V by 6 bases and J by 6 bases, and 20 bases separated the two germline ends. Looked up from germline, CDR1 is MNHEY and CDR2 is SVGAGI. This CDR3 region has 15 residues. The CDR3 nucleotides read TGTGCCAGCAGCCCACTCGGGTGGGGGGGTGATGGCTACACCTTC. This sequence encodes CASSPLGWGGDGYTF.

V gene TRBV3-1 (or the pseudogene TRBV3-2) combines with J gene TRBJ2-5; 9 nucleotides agree with TRBD2. The CDR3 consists of 15 residues. The V and J ends lost 1 base and 6 bases, in that order; junction bases with no gene match: 6. Per the germline V gene, CDR1 is LGHDT and CDR2 is YNNKEL (reference sequence). The CDR3 DNA sequence: TGTGCCAGCAGCCAAGTAGCGGGAGCGCTAAAGACCCAGTACTTC. Translating it yields CASSQVAGALKTQYF.

This sequence joins TRBV7-9 and TRBJ2-2, with 7 bases matching TRBD1. This CDR3 has 15 amino acids. V shed 1 base and J 1 base; nucleotides not matched to a gene: 0. Germline assignment: CDR1 SEHNR and CDR2 FQNEAQ (reference sequence). The CDR3 DNA is TGTGCCAGCAGCTTAGGGACAGGGAACACCGGGGAGCTGTTTTTT. Translated: CASSLGTGNTGELFF. The whole variable domain, filled in from reference TRBV7-9 and TRBJ2-2, reads DTGVSQNPRHKITKRGQNVTFRCDPISEHNRLYWYRQTLGQGPEFLTYFQNEAQLEKSRLLSDRFSAERPKGSFSTLEIQRTEQGDSAMYLCASSLGTGNTGELFFGEGSRLTVL.

This chain links TRBV12-3 or TRBV12-4 with TRBJ2-1; 8 nucleotides match TRBD1. The CDR3 totals 11 residues. V shed 6 bases and J 12 bases; nucleotides not matched to a gene: 4. Here the CDR3 DNA reads TGTGCCAGCAGCCAAGACAGGGGGCAGTTCTTC. Protein: CASSQDRGQFF.

The chain combines TRBV12-5 with TRBJ1-6; 7 nucleotides match TRBD1. The length of the CDR3 is 15 residues. Losses at the gene ends were 5 bases for V and 10 bases for J; bases not matched to a gene: 11. Germline CDR1 and CDR2: LGHNT and FRNRAP. As DNA, the CDR3 is TGTGCTAGTGGTCCCACCGGACAGGTCCGATCACCCCTCCACTTT. This sequence encodes CASGPTGQVRSPLHF. The variable domain in full, with the rest retrieved from reference TRBV12-5 and TRBJ1-6, is DARVTQTPRHKVTEMGQEVTMRCQPILGHNTVFWYRQTMMQGLELLAYFRNRAPLDDSGMPKDRFSAEMPDATLATLKIQPSEPRDSAVYFCASGPTGQVRSPLHFGNGTRLTVT.

V is TRBV24-1 and J is TRBJ1-1; TRBD1 agrees at 8 bases. CDR3 length: 11 amino acids. V shed 7 bases, J shed 6 bases, and the junction held 0 bases outside the gene matches. Germline CDR1 and CDR2: KGHDR and SFDVKD. The CDR3 here is CATRQGAEAFF. The CDR3 DNA sequence: TGTGCCACCAGACAGGGGGCTGAAGCTTTCTTT.

The chain joins TRBV29-1 to TRBJ1-1, with a weak D call TRBD1 (6 bases). Trimming stripped 3 bases from V and 1 base from J, with 9 bases between. Germline CDR1 reads SQVTM; CDR2 reads ANQGSEA. The CDR3 is made up of 13 amino acids. The CDR3 sequence is CSVDLTGNTEAFF. CDR3 in DNA: TGCAGCGTTGATTTGACAGGGAACACTGAAGCTTTCTTT.

The genes are TRBV11-2 and TRBJ1-2; D may be TRBD1 (6 bases). Trimming removed 1 base at V and 2 bases at J, with 8 bases between. CDR3 length: 14 amino acids. Germline V gene sequence: CDR1 SGHAT, CDR2 FQNNGV. In DNA, the CDR3 is TGTGCCAGCAGCTTAGGGCAGGGGAACTATGGCTACACCTTC. Amino acid sequence: CASSLGQGNYGYTF.

The chain employs TRBV7-2 and TRBJ1-2; maybe TRBD1 (6 bases). The V end lost 5 bases, the J end lost 3 bases, and 13 bases lay between the germline ends. Germline CDR1 SGHTA, CDR2 FQGNSA. The CDR3 is 14 amino acids. CDR3 sequence: CASSPWTVYYGYTF. The CDR3 DNA reads as TGTGCCAGCAGCCCATGGACAGTATACTATGGCTACACCTTC.

The chain couples TRBV7-2 to TRBJ1-6; 12 bases line up with TRBD1. CDR3 length: 17 amino acids. Germline CDR1 is SGHTA and CDR2 is FQGNSA. The V and J ends lost 5 bases and 7 bases, in that order; junction bases with no gene match: 9. The CDR3: CASSRGTGGGVNSPLHF. CDR3 in DNA: TGTGCCAGCAGCCGGGGGACAGGGGGCGGAGTGAATTCACCCCTCCACTTT.